The 9 T cell receptor beta chains in this list originate from one sample, sequenced in a study of neoadjuvant anti-PD-1 for oral cavity cancer. TCRdb's table, derived via immunoSEQ multiplex PCR, lists solely in-frame clones and lacks some. The sample yields fewer than 15,000 clones, approximately 67% seen once. The sequences come from PBMCs, collected before nivolumab (anti-PD-1) treatment. These TCRs come from a person aged 35 to 85 with oral cavity squamous cell carcinoma.

V and J are TRBV5-6 and TRBJ2-5, with TRBD1 as a possible D gene (5 bases). This CDR3 comprises 14 residues. V was pared by 0 bases and J by 4 bases, with 10 bases between. Germline CDR1 SGHDT, CDR2 YYEEEE. The CDR3 DNA reads TGTGCCAGCAGCTTGGTTACCAGGGCAGAGACCCAGTACTTC. Protein: CASSLVTRAETQYF.

The chain carries TRBV10-3 and TRBJ1-1; 7 nucleotides align to TRBD1. V was clipped by 4 bases and J by 0 bases; unmatched bases: 11. The CDR3 length is 17 residues. Germline CDR1 reads ENHRY; CDR2 reads SYGVKD. As DNA, the CDR3 is TGTGCCATCAGTGGAAACCGGGGACAGACTCTGAACACTGAAGCTTTCTTT. Its protein is CAISGNRGQTLNTEAFF.

The chain's CDR3 is CASSLFQGVNTEAFF. CDR3 in DNA: TGTGCCAGCAGCTTGTTTCAGGGGGTGAACACTGAAGCTTTCTTT. The chain links TRBV5-5 to TRBJ1-1; TRBD1 matches 7 bases. The ends lost 1 base at V and 0 bases at J; junction bases unmatched: 3. The germline gives CDR1 SGHKS, CDR2 YYEKEE (reference sequence). The CDR3 runs 15 residues.

This clone was detected only once. The chain has TRBV5-5 and TRBJ1-5; weak D call: TRBD1 (6 bases). Germline loops: CDR1 SGHKS, CDR2 YYEKEE (reference sequence). The V gene lost 0 bases and the J gene lost 9 bases, with 16 bases spanning the gap. CDR3 size: 15 residues. CDR3 nucleotide sequence: TGTGCCAGCAGCTTGGATGGGGGGGCCGTAGGGCCCCAGCATTTT. Amino acids: CASSLDGGAVGPQHF.

This rearrangement joins TRBV7-2 to TRBJ1-1; D is ambiguous. Trimming took off 5 bases at V and 5 bases at J, with 15 bases between the two ends. Germline assignment: CDR1 SGHTA and CDR2 FQGNSA. The CDR3 extends over 14 amino acids. This chain's CDR3 is CASSRPYSGTEAFF. The CDR3 bases are TGTGCCAGCAGCCGGCCGTATTCGGGAACTGAAGCTTTCTTT.

The chain couples TRBV4-2 to TRBJ2-1, with 8 nucleotides matching TRBD2. Germline lookup yields CDR1 LGHNA and CDR2 YNFKEQ. CDR3 length equals 15 residues. V lost 6 bases to trimming and J lost 5 bases; unmatched junction nucleotides: 9. CDR3 nucleotides: TGTGCCAGCAGACCCCTGAGCGGGGGTCACAATGAGCAGTTCTTC. Protein: CASRPLSGGHNEQFF.

CDR3 DNA sequence: TGTGCCAGCAGTTCCCCAGGGGGAATTAGCTCCTACAATGAGCAGTTCTTC. Translation gives CASSSPGGISSYNEQFF. The chain uses TRBV27 and TRBJ2-1, with TRBD1 matching over 7 bases. The CDR3 length is 17 residues. The V segment lost 4 bases and the J segment 0 bases; nucleotides outside the gene matches: 9. The germline V gene has CDR1 MNHEY and CDR2 SMNVEV (reference sequence).

The V gene is TRBV27, the J gene TRBJ1-5; the D is unclear. Trimming removed 0 bases at V and 5 bases at J, with 14 bases between. Germline values: CDR1 MNHEY, CDR2 SMNVEV (reference sequence). The CDR3 contains 16 residues. The CDR3 DNA is TGTGCCAGCAGTTTATCGTCCCCACGGGTCGATCAGCCCCAGCATTTT. Translating gives CASSLSSPRVDQPQHF.

J is TRBJ2-1 and V is TRBV11-2; a possible D gene is TRBD1 (6 bases). The CDR3 consists of 15 residues. Trimming pared 5 bases from V and 0 bases from J, leaving 11 bases between. Germline V gene data show CDR1 as SGHAT and CDR2 as FQNNGV. The CDR3 nucleotides are TGTGCCAGCAGCCGTGGACAGAGCTCCTACAATGAGCAGTTCTTC. Amino acids: CASSRGQSSYNEQFF. Supplemented by reference TRBV11-2 and TRBJ2-1, the full variable domain reads EAGVAQSPRYKIIEKRQSVAFWCNPISGHATLYWYQQILGQGPKLLIQFQNNGVVDDSQLPKDRFSAERLKGVDSTLKIQPAKLEDSAVYLCASSRGQSSYNEQFFGPGTRLTVL.